This T cell receptor (beta chain) derives from a study of blood T cell repertoires in COVID-19. As for the study in general: Spain, Italy and the United States supplied samples that represented acute and convalescent COVID-19. PBMCs, B-cell-depleted T cells, or T cells provided the cDNA or gDNA that made up the material.

Original methodology: Reference gene primer amplification yielded estimated nucleated cell counts. The data were produced by immunoSEQ multiplex PCR, yet TCRdb's version contains in-frame clones alone and is incomplete. Clonal size and the V and J genes are those of that table, whereas D and trimming came from the DNA. The sample has approximately 300,000 clones; under 90% are singletons. Participants were aged about 18 to 90 years from some 24 US areas. CDR1 LGHNA and CDR2 YNFKEQ come from the germline V gene. This CDR3 spans 18 amino acids. The ends lost 0 bases at V and 2 bases at J; junction bases unmatched: 8.

Sequencing was carried out using PBMCs or T cells enriched from blood (not recorded which). The chain has TRBV4-2 and TRBJ2-3; TRBD2 aligns across 10 bases. This receptor was obtained from a young man who had recovered from COVID-19. CDR3 coding DNA: TGTGCCAGCAGCCAAGATTATCGCCTAGCGGGGGCCACAGATACGCAGTATTTT. Its protein product is CASSQDYRLAGATDTQYF.